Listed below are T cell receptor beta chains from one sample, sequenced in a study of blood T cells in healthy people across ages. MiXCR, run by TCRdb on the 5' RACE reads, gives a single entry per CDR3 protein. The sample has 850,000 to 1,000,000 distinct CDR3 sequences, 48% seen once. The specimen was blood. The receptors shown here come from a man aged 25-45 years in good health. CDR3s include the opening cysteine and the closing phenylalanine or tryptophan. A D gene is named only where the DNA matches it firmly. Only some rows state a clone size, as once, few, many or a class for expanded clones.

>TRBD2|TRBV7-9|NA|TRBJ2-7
CASSATGGYWYEQYF
TGTGCCAGCAGCGCCACCGGGGGGTATTGGTACGAGCAGTACTTC
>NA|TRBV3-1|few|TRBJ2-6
CASSHGVMGSGANVLTF
TGTGCCAGCAGCCACGGAGTTATGGGGTCTGGGGCCAACGTCCTGACTTTC
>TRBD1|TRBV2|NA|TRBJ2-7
CASRRTGHEQYF
TGTGCCAGCAGGAGGACAGGCCACGAGCAGTACTTC
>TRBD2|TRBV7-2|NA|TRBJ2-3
CASSLVVSGGAWTDTQYF
TGTGCCAGCAGCTTAGTAGTTAGCGGGGGGGCTTGGACAGATACGCAGTATTTT
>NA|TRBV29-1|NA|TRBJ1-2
CSVEHSSDNYGYTF
TGCAGCGTCGAACATAGTTCGGACAACTATGGCTACACCTTC
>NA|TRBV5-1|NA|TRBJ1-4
CASSTANEKLFF
TGCGCCAGCAGCACCGCTAATGAAAAACTGTTTTTT
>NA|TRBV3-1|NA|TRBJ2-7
CASQGTPSSYEQYF
TGTGCCAGCCAGGGGACGCCTAGCTCCTACGAGCAGTACTTC
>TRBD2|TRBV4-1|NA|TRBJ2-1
CASSQVVQGLATYNEQFF
TGCGCCAGCAGCCAAGTGGTACAGGGACTAGCGACCTACAATGAGCAGTTCTTC
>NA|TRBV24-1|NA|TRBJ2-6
CATSEHSGANVLTF
TGTGCCACCAGTGAACACTCTGGGGCCAACGTCCTGACTTTC
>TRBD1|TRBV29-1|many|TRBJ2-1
CSVWDRVHNEQFF
TGCAGCGTTTGGGACAGGGTCCACAATGAGCAGTTCTTC
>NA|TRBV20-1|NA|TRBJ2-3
CSARNRGITDTQYF
TGCAGTGCTAGAAACCGGGGGATCACAGATACGCAGTATTTT
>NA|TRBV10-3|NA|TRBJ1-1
CALKATGATEAFF
TGTGCCCTAAAAGCCACGGGGGCCACTGAAGCTTTCTTT
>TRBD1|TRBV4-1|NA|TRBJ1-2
CASSLAGTGNGYTF
TGCGCCAGCAGCCTGGCCGGGACAGGGAATGGCTACACCTTC
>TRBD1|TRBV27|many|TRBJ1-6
CASSSGQISNSPLHF
TGTGCCAGCAGTTCGGGACAGATCTCTAATTCACCCCTCCACTTT
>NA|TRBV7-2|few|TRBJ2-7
CASSPGLRHYEQYF
TGTGCCAGCAGCCCAGGACTAAGGCACTACGAGCAGTACTTC
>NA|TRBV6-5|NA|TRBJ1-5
CASKMTGAGSQPQHF
TGTGCCAGCAAGATGACCGGGGCAGGGAGTCAGCCCCAGCATTTT
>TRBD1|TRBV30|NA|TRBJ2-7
CAWMGTAYEQYF
TGTGCCTGGATGGGGACAGCCTACGAGCAGTACTTC
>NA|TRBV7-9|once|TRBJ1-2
CASSPNSDQGYGYTF
TGTGCCAGCAGCCCGAACAGCGACCAGGGCTATGGCTACACCTTC
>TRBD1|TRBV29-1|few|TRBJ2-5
CSVRDRGQETQYF
TGCAGCGTTAGGGACAGGGGCCAAGAGACCCAGTACTTC
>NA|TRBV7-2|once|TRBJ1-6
CASSLTPEESPLHF
TGTGCCAGCAGCTTAACTCCCGAGGAATCACCCCTCCACTTT
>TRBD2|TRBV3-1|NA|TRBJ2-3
CASSQLTSETAVGTDTQYF
TGTGCCAGCAGCCAACTGACTAGCGAGACTGCCGTGGGCACAGATACGCAGTATTTT
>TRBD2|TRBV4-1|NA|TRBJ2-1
CASSQALTSGVRYEQFF
TGCGCCAGCAGCCAAGCCTTAACTAGCGGGGTAAGGTATGAGCAGTTCTTC
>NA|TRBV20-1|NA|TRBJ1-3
CSARAGASSRENTIYF
TGCAGTGCTAGAGCGGGAGCCTCCTCACGGGAAAACACCATATATTTT
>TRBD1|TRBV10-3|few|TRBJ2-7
CAIQPGTGIQHEQYF
TGTGCCATACAACCCGGGACAGGGATTCAACACGAGCAGTACTTC
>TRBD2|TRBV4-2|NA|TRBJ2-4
CASSQEGLSSGGAKNIQYF
TGTGCCAGCAGCCAAGAGGGCCTGTCTAGCGGGGGGGCCAAAAACATTCAGTACTTC
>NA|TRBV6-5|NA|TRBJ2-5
CASSYSPGVQETQYF
TGTGCCAGCAGTTATTCTCCAGGGGTCCAAGAGACCCAGTACTTC
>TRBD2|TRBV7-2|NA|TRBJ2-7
CASSAGTNYEQYF
TGTGCCAGCAGCGCCGGGACTAACTACGAGCAGTACTTC
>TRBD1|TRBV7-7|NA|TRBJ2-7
CASSRTGEHEQYF
TGTGCTAGCAGTCGGACAGGGGAACACGAGCAGTACTTC
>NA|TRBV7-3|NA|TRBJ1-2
CASSLSGVSYGYTF
TGTGCCAGCAGCTTAAGTGGAGTTAGCTATGGCTACACCTTC
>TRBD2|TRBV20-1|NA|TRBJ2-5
CSAITSGQETQYF
TGCAGTGCTATTACTAGCGGACAAGAGACCCAGTACTTC
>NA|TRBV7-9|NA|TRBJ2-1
CASTGSGVNEQFF
TGTGCCAGCACTGGTTCGGGGGTCAATGAGCAGTTCTTC
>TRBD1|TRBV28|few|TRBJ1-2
CASSLRTGGYGYTF
TGTGCCAGCAGTTTGCGGACAGGGGGCTATGGCTACACCTTC
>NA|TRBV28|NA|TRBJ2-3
CASSLSGAGSTDTQYF
TGTGCCAGCAGTTTATCCGGGGCAGGGAGCACAGATACGCAGTATTTT
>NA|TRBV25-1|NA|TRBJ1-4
CASSEYRSRTNEKLFF
TGTGCCAGCAGTGAATACCGGAGTCGCACTAATGAAAAACTGTTTTTT
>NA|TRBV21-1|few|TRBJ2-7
CASSKGKRPYEQYF
TGTGCCAGCAGCAAAGGGAAAAGGCCCTACGAGCAGTACTTC
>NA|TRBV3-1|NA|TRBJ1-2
CASSQDIGPINYGYTF
TGTGCCAGCAGCCAAGATATAGGCCCGATTAACTATGGCTACACCTTC
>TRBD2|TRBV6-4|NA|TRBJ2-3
CASSAVAGDSTDTQYF
TGTGCCAGCAGCGCCGTAGCGGGGGATAGCACAGATACGCAGTATTTT
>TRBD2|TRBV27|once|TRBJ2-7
CASSLSFVSAGVHEQYF
TGTGCCAGCAGTTTATCGTTTGTGTCTGCGGGGGTCCACGAGCAGTACTTC
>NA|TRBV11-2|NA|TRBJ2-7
CASSLDSASPNEQYF
TGTGCCAGCAGCTTAGATTCGGCCAGCCCCAACGAGCAGTACTTC
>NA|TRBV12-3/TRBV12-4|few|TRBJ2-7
CASMGPSYEQYF
TGTGCCAGCATGGGGCCTTCCTACGAGCAGTACTTC
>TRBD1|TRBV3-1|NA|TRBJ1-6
CASSTHRGFNSPLHF
TGTGCCAGCAGCACACACAGGGGGTTTAATTCACCCCTCCACTTT
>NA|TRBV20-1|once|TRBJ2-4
CSATGTLAKTIQYF
TGCAGTGCTACAGGGACTTTAGCCAAAACCATTCAGTACTTC
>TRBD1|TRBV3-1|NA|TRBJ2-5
CASSQGQGGQETQYF
TGTGCCAGCAGCCAAGGACAGGGGGGCCAAGAGACCCAGTACTTC
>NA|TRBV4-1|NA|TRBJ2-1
CASSQELRAEVYEQFF
TGCGCCAGCAGCCAAGAACTCCGGGCGGAGGTCTATGAGCAGTTCTTC
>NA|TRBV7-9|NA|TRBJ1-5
CASGVGAPNQPQHF
TGTGCCAGCGGCGTGGGGGCACCCAATCAGCCCCAGCATTTT
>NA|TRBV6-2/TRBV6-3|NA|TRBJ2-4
CASSLDSGYGAKNIQYF
TGTGCCAGCAGTTTAGATTCAGGGTATGGGGCCAAAAACATTCAGTACTTC
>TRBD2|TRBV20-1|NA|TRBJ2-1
CSAGDPSGGHEQFF
TGCAGTGCTGGAGACCCTAGCGGGGGCCATGAGCAGTTCTTC
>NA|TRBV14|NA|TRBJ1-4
CASSQRRGQINEKLFF
TGTGCCAGCAGCCAGAGACGCGGACAGATTAATGAAAAACTGTTTTTT